The present T cell receptor beta chain was sequenced within a study of T cell responses to AZD1222 COVID-19 vaccine (dated by TCRdb to the early 2020s). Turning to the overall study: TCR sequencing covered about 230 trial participants: 207 given two doses of AZD1222 and 26 given two doses of MenACWY control vaccine. Trial participants were enrolled by age into subgroups of 18-55, 56-69 and 70-plus years, and around 150, 28 and 57 TCR-sequenced participants, respectively, were included in these subgroups. The investigation overall reported the following: Conclusions about previously exposed vaccinees were limited because only 5 or 6 AZD1222 recipients were SARS-CoV-2 seropositive at baseline. CD4 TCRs associated with the vaccine covered the entire spike protein, and the dominant responses were in regions 160-218 and 743-854. Reportedly, almost half of the unique spike-specific TCRs recognized epitopes lying outside the regions that are mutated in the B.1.351 and B.1.1.7 variants. Participants were mostly white British and included more females than males, and it was suggested by the authors that clonal diversity may have been underestimated. After two AZD1222 doses, spike-specific TCR breadth and depth were significantly higher than at day 0 and than in MenACWY recipients. The 56-69-year group was small, and its depth increase did not reach significance, likely because of low power. No day 14 peak-response samples were available, so repertoires were characterized only after the peak T cell response.

On this clone: Its antigen is still unknown. No base quality values were provided; no much bigger clone lies one nucleotide off.

The CDR3 regions of human TCRbeta chains were analyzed by immunosequencing. From the authors' description of their analysis: TCRs in the repertoires were compared against a reference library of SARS-CoV-2-specific TCRs that had been generated with the MIRA antigen-specificity platform. Breadth was defined as the fraction of unique TCRs that were SARS-CoV-2-associated. Depth was defined as the fraction of total T cells that were SARS-CoV-2-associated. Using the MIRA data, each spike-specific TCR was mapped to the spike region that the TCR reacts to and placed in a CD4 or CD8 class. Log10-transformed breadth and depth values were compared by one-way ANOVA with Sidak's multiple comparisons tests. TCRdb limited this immuneACCESS table to in-frame rearrangements with V and J called. A share of clones is missing; checked studies link under half to unresolved V genes, and the rest is unexplained. V, J and clone size derive from that table, while D and trimming were established from the DNA sequence. For this sample the table gives about 200,000 clones, of which around 90% were detected only once. Around 3.6% of the sample lies in the top ten.

Per the germline V gene, SNHLY is the CDR1 and FYNNEI is the CDR2. V is clipped by 6 bases and J by 2 bases, and the sequence between their germline boundaries is 17 bases long. The CDR3 runs 16 residues from the cysteine to the phenylalanine. The CDR3 DNA has 48 bases and is translated from base 1. The time point tag for this specimen amounts to: about 28 days (+/-7) after the second vaccine dose. This specimen's treatment or condition label, per the study, means: meningococcal conjugate vaccine given as trial control. Samples from vaccinated people were obtained from the UK trials COV001 and COV002, which included a single-blind randomized controlled phase 2/3 trial of AZD1222 (ChAdOx1 nCoV-19) in healthy adults. Trial participant PBMC samples were collected at day 0 and day 28 after the second dose for TCRbeta chain sequencing.

The chain was built from TRBV2 and TRBJ2-1; TRBD2 might be the D gene, on 6 matching bases. The receptor comes from an adult who received the MenACWY meningococcal vaccine as a control. The sequencing used peripheral blood, collected 28 days after the second dose of the MenACWY control vaccine. The sequenced DNA is TGTGCCAGCAGCGACCTTCTAGCGACAACCTACAATGAGCAGTTCTTC. Its translation is CASSDLLATTYNEQFF.